This is a list of T cell receptor beta chains from one sample in a study of T-cell reconstitution after alpha-beta-depleted transplantation in children. TCRdb redid the calling of the PCR reads with MiXCR, one entry per CDR3 protein. The table includes around 92,000 distinct CDR3 sequences, more than 10% detected once. The sample was PBMCs from the stem cell graft donor, taken from the stem cell graft. Receptors originate from a human donor who donated a stem cell graft to a child with inherited bone marrow failure. Each CDR3 is given with its conserved first and last residue. D genes are given only for firm matches. Clone size is not always given. Where it is, it says once, few, many or a class for expanded clones.

TRBJ2-5 TRBD1 TRBV24-1 - CATSEGTGIQETQYF TGTGCCACCAGTGAAGGGACAGGGATACAAGAGACCCAGTACTTC
TRBJ1-1 TRBD1 TRBV12-3/TRBV12-4 many CASSFPYGQGEAFF TGTGCCAGCAGTTTTCCCTACGGACAGGGTGAAGCTTTCTTT
TRBJ2-6 - TRBV20-1 many CSARDWRSGANVLTF TGCAGTGCTAGAGATTGGCGGTCCGGGGCCAACGTCCTGACTTTC
TRBJ2-5 TRBD1 TRBV5-1 many CASSSTGGWQETQYF TGCGCCAGCAGCTCTACAGGGGGCTGGCAAGAGACCCAGTACTTC
TRBJ2-7 - TRBV6-5 - CASSYSSAYEQYF TGTGCCAGCAGTTACTCTAGCGCCTACGAGCAGTACTTC
TRBJ1-5 - TRBV4-1 few CASSQAWTDNQPQHF TGCGCCAGCAGCCAGGCGTGGACAGACAATCAGCCCCAGCATTTT
TRBJ2-7 TRBD2 TRBV20-1 many CSATGGGRGFMYEQYF TGCAGTGCTACGGGGGGGGGACGCGGTTTTATGTACGAGCAGTACTTC
TRBJ2-3 - TRBV7-9 many CASSSTGEGTDTQYF TGTGCCAGCAGCTCCACAGGGGAGGGCACAGATACGCAGTATTTT
TRBJ2-1 - TRBV10-3 many CAIMNEDRPLNEQFF TGTGCCATCATGAATGAGGACCGTCCTTTGAATGAGCAGTTCTTC
TRBJ2-7 TRBD1 TRBV6-1 many CASSEGQGGYEQYF TGTGCCAGCAGTGAAGGACAGGGCGGCTACGAGCAGTACTTC
TRBJ2-7 TRBD2 TRBV20-1 - CSAAVRGLAGRYGYEQYF TGCAGTGCCGCTGTCAGAGGACTAGCGGGGAGATATGGGTACGAGCAGTACTTC